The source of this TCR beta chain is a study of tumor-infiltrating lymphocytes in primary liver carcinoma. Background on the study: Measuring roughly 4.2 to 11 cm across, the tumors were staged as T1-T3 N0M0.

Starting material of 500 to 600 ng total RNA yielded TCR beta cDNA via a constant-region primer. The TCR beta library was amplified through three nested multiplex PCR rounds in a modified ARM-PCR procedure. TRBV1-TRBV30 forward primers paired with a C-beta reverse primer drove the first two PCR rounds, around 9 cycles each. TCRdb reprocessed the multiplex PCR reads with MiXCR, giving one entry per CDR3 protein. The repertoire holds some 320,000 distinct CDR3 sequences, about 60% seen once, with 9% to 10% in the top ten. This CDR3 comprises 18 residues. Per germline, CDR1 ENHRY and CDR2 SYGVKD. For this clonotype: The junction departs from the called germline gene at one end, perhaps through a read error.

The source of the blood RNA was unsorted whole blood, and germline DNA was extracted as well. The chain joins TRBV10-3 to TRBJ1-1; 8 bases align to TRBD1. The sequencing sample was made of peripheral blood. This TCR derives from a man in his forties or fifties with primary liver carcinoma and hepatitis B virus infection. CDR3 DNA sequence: TGTACCATCAGTGAAGGGGTGTGGGACAGGAGTATGAACACTGAAGCTTTCTTT. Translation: CTISEGVWDRSMNTEAFF.